This T cell receptor beta chain was identified in a study of T cells after yellow fever vaccination. The authors made TCR cDNA by 5'RACE template switching, adding a universal primer site and UMIs. Each CDR3 protein gets one entry after TCRdb re-called the 5' RACE reads with MiXCR. The sample holds just under 600,000 distinct CDR3 sequences, around an eighth seen once. Study outcomes and limitations: Most primary-vaccination clones reappeared after the booster (approximately 95% CD4, about 87% CD8).

For this clonotype: Its antigen is not identified.

The TCR originated in a man in his thirties or forties who received the YFV17D yellow fever vaccine. The sequences come from PBMCs, collected on the day of the yellow fever booster vaccination.

The CDR3 protein is CASSLDGTSYNEQFF. CDR3 in DNA: TGTGCCAGCAGCTTAGACGGAACCTCCTACAATGAGCAGTTCTTC. This sequence joins TRBV7-2 and TRBJ2-1; unclear D gene. Trimming removed 1 base at V and 0 bases at J, with 7 bases between. Germline V gives CDR1 SGHTA, CDR2 FQGNSA. The CDR3 has 15 amino acids. The full variable domain, its missing parts supplied by reference TRBV7-2 and TRBJ2-1, is GAGVSQSPSNKVTEKGKDVELRCDPISGHTALYWYRQSLGQGLEFLIYFQGNSAPDKSGLPSDRFSAERTGGSVSTLTIQRTQQEDSAVYLCASSLDGTSYNEQFFGPGTRLTVL.